This T cell receptor (beta chain) stems from a study of CD8+ T cells in alopecia areata. In the study overall: In an open-label trial, patients got 5 to 10 mg tofacitinib twice daily.

This CDR3 is built from 16 residues. V dropped 0 bases and J dropped 2 bases, with 11 bases sitting between them. Germline V gene sequence: CDR1 SGHDN, CDR2 FVKESK. TCR sequencing used cDNA made by reverse transcription of extracted RNA. Using immunoSEQ multiplex PCR, the repertoire was profiled, and TCRdb retains in-frame clones only, with some absent. This sample carries 90,000 to 100,000 clones, 35% to 50% of them seen once, and the ten largest clones take around 0.8%. The receptor was derived from a human donor with alopecia areata. Sequenced: CD4+ T cells sorted from blood. The chain has TRBV14 and TRBJ2-1; D might be TRBD2 (6 bases). CDR3 sequence: CASSQDSWGAYNEQFF. The CDR3 DNA reads TGTGCCAGCAGCCAAGATAGTTGGGGGGCCTACAATGAGCAGTTCTTC.